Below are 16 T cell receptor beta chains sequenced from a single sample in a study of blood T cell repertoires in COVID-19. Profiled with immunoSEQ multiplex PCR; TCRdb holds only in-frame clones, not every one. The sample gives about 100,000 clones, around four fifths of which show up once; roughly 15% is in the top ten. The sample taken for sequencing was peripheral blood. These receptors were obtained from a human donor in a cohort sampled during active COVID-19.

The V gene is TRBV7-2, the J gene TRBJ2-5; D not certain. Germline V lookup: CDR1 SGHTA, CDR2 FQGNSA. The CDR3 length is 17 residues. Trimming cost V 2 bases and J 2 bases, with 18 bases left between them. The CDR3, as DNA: TGTGCCAGCAGCTTAAATCCGTTGGCGGTGGCTCAAGAGACCCAGTACTTC. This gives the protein CASSLNPLAVAQETQYF.

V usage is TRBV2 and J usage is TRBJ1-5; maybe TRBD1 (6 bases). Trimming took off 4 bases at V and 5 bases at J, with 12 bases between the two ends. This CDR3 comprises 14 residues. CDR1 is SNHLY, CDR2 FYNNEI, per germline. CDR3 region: CASSVRDKYQPQHF. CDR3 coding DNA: TGTGCCAGCAGTGTAAGGGACAAGTATCAGCCCCAGCATTTT.

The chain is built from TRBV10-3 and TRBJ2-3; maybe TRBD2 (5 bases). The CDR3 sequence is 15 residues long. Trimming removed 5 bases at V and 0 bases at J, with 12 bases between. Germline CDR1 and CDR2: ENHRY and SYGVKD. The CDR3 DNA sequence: TGTGCCATCAGTTCAAGCGGAACTAGCACAGATACGCAGTATTTT. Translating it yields CAISSSGTSTDTQYF.

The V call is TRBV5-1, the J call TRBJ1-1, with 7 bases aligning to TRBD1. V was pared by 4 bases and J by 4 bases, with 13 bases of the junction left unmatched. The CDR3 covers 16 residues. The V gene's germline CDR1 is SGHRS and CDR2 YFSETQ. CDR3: CASSMTGRGLGTEAFF. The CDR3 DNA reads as TGCGCCAGCAGCATGACAGGGAGAGGGTTGGGCACTGAAGCTTTCTTT.

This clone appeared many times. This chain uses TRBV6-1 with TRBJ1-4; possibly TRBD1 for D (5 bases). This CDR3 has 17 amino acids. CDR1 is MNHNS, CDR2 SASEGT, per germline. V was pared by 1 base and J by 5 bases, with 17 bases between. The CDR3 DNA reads TGTGCCAGCAGTGAAGAAGTCTTTCAGGGATCGAATGAAAAACTGTTTTTT. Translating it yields CASSEEVFQGSNEKLFF.

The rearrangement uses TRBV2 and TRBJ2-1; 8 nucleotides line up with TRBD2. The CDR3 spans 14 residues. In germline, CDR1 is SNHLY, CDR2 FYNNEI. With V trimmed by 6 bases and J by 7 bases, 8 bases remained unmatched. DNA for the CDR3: TGTGCCAGCAGGGCGGGGGGTTTTAAGAATGAGCAGTTCTTC. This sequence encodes CASRAGGFKNEQFF.

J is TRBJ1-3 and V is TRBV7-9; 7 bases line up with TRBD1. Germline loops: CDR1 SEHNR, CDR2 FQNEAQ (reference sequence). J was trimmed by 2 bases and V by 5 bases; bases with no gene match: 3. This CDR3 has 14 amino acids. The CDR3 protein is CASSAGTAGNTIYF. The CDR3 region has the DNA TGTGCCAGCAGCGCAGGGACAGCTGGAAACACCATATATTTT.

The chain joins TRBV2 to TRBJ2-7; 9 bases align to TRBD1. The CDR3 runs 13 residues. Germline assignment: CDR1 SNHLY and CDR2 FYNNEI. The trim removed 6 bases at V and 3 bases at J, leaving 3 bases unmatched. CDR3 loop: CASSGTGYYEQYF. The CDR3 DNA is TGTGCCAGCAGCGGGACAGGGTACTACGAGCAGTACTTC.

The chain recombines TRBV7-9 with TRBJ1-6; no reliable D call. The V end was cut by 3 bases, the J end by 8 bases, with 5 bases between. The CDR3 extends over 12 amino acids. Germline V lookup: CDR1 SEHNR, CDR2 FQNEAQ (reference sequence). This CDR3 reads CASSLGDSPLHF. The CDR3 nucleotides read TGTGCCAGCAGCTTGGGAGATTCACCCCTCCACTTT.

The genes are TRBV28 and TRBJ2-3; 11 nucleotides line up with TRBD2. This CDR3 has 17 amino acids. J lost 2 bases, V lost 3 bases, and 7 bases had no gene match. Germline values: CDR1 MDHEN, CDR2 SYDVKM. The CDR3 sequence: CASSFSTSGVLTDTQYF. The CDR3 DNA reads TGTGCCAGCAGTTTCTCGACTAGCGGGGTCCTCACAGATACGCAGTATTTT.

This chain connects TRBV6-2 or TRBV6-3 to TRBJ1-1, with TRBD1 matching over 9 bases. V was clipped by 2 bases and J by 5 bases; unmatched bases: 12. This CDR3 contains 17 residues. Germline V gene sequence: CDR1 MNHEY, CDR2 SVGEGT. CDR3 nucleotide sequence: TGTGCCAGCAGTTACACACCGATGGGACAGGGAAGTACTGAAGCTTTCTTT. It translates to CASSYTPMGQGSTEAFF.

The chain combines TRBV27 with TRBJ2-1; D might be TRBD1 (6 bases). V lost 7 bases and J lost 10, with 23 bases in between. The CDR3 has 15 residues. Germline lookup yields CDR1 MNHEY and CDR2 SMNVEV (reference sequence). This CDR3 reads CASTSYGEGVPEQFF. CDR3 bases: TGTGCCAGCACCTCATACGGCGAGGGGGTACCGGAGCAGTTCTTC.

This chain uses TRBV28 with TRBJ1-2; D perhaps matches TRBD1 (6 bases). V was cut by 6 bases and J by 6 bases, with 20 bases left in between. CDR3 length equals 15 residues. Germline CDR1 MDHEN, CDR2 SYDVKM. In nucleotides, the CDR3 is TGTGCCAGCAGCCTCACCCCAGGGGCCCGGGATGGCTACACCTTC. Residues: CASSLTPGARDGYTF.

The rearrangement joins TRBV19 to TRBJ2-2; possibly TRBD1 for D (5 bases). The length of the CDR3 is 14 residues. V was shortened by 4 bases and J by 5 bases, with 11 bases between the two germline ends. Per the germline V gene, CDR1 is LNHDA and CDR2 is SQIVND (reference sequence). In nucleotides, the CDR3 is TGTGCCAGTAGTACCAGGGTCGCTACCGGGGAGCTGTTTTTT. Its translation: CASSTRVATGELFF.

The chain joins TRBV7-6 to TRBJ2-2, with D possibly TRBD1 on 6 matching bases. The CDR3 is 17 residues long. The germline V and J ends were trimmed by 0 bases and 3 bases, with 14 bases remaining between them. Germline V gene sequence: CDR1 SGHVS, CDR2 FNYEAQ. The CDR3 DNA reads TGTGCCAGCAGCTTAGCGACAGGTCTCCTAGACACCGGGGAGCTGTTTTTT. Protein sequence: CASSLATGLLDTGELFF. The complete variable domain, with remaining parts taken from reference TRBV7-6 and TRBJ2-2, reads GAGVSQSPRYKVTKRGQDVALRCDPISGHVSLYWYRQALGQGPEFLTYFNYEAQQDKSGLPNDRFSAERPEGSISTLTIQRTEQRDSAMYRCASSLATGLLDTGELFFGEGSRLTVL.

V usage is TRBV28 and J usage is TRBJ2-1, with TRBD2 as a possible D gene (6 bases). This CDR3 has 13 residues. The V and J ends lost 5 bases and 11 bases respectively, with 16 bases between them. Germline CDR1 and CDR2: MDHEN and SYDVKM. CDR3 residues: CASSPVHGGKQFF. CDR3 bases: TGTGCCAGCAGTCCAGTACACGGGGGTAAGCAGTTCTTC. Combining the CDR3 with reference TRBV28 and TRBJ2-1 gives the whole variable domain DVKVTQSSRYLVKRTGEKVFLECVQDMDHENMFWYRQDPGLGLRLIYFSYDVKMKEKGDIPEGYSVSREKKERFSLILESASTNQTSMYLCASSPVHGGKQFFGPGTRLTVL.